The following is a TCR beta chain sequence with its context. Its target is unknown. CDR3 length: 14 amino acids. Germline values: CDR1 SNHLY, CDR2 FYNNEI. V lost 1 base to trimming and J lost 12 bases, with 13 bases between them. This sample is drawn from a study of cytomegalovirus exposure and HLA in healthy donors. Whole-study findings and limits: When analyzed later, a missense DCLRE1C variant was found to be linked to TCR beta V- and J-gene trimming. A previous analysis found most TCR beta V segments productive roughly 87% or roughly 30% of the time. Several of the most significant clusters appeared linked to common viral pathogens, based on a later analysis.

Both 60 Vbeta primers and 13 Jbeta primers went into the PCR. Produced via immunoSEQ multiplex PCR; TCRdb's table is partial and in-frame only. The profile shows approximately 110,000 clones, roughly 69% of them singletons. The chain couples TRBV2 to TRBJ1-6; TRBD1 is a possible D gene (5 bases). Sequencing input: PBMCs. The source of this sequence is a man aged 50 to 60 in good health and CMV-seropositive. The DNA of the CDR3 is TGTGCCAGCAGTGAAGGGGGCTTGGGTAGACCCCTCCACTTT. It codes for CASSEGGLGRPLHF.